These 26 T cell receptor beta chains were sequenced from one sample in a study of blood T cell repertoires in COVID-19. The table came from immunoSEQ multiplex PCR; TCRdb's copy has only in-frame clones and leaves some out. The data hold about 39,000 clones, with 85% to 90% observed a single time. Material: peripheral blood. These receptors all come from a middle-aged man with active or convalescent COVID-19.

The chain has TRBV19 and TRBJ2-5; 12 positions match TRBD2. Germline CDR1 and CDR2: LNHDA and SQIVND (reference sequence). This CDR3 spans 13 amino acids. Unmatched junction bases numbered 5, after V lost 5 bases and J lost 10 bases. The CDR3 bases are TGTGCCAGTAGTTTACTAGCGGGAGGTATCCAGTACTTC. As protein: CASSLLAGGIQYF.

This clone was seen only a few times. V usage is TRBV7-9 and J usage is TRBJ2-2; 8 nucleotides align to TRBD1. The CDR3 consists of 17 residues. The junction had 7 bases not matched to a gene; V was cut back by 1 base and J by 3 bases. CDR1 is SEHNR, CDR2 FQNEAQ, per germline (reference sequence). CDR3 in DNA: TGTGCCAGCAGCTTAGTTCTTGGACAGGGTTACACCGGGGAGCTGTTTTTT. Protein sequence: CASSLVLGQGYTGELFF.

This clone was seen only a few times. The chain couples TRBV5-1 to TRBJ2-1, with TRBD2 matching over 7 bases. With V trimmed by 2 bases and J by 4 bases, 6 bases remained unmatched. CDR3 length: 15 amino acids. The germline V gene has CDR1 SGHRS and CDR2 YFSETQ. CDR3 residues: CASSFAGEAYNEQFF. The DNA of the CDR3 is TGCGCCAGCAGCTTCGCGGGAGAGGCTTACAATGAGCAGTTCTTC.

The rearrangement joins TRBV2 to TRBJ2-1; 10 nucleotides match TRBD1. The V segment lost 4 bases and the J segment 7 bases; nucleotides outside the gene matches: 4. This CDR3 is built from 14 residues. Germline-derived CDR1 and CDR2 are SNHLY and FYNNEI. CDR3 sequence reads: CASSGQGARNEQFF. The CDR3 region has the DNA TGTGCCAGCAGTGGACAGGGGGCGCGAAATGAGCAGTTCTTC.

The chain carries TRBV2 and TRBJ1-1; unclear D gene. Germline lookup yields CDR1 SNHLY and CDR2 FYNNEI. CDR3 length: 12 residues. Deletions cut 10 bases from V and 3 bases from J, with 12 bases between. This CDR3 reads CATRLVYTEAFF. As DNA, the CDR3 is TGTGCCACCAGACTCGTATACACTGAAGCTTTCTTT.

This chain links TRBV20-1 with TRBJ2-1; 11 bases fit TRBD2. The CDR3 extends over 11 amino acids. Germline CDR1 DFQATT, CDR2 SNEGSKA (reference sequence). CDR3 DNA: TGCCTCGGGACTAGCGGCCACGAGCAGTTCTTC. Translated, it gives CLGTSGHEQFF.

This chain joins TRBV29-1 and TRBJ1-2; D not resolved. The CDR3 has 14 amino acids. CDR1 is SQVTM and CDR2 is ANQGSEA in the germline V gene. V was pared by 6 bases and J by 5 bases, with 19 bases between. The CDR3 nucleotides are TGCAGCGTCGGGGATAGAGTAGGTCTTTATGGCTACACCTTC. This codes for CSVGDRVGLYGYTF.

The V call is TRBV11-3, the J call TRBJ2-4; maybe TRBD1 (5 bases). CDR1 and CDR2 from the germline V gene are SGHNT and YENEEA. The V end lost 5 bases, the J end lost 3 bases, and 14 bases lay between the germline ends. This CDR3 is 15 amino acids long. Here the CDR3 reads CASSDGAVGKNIQYF. The CDR3 DNA is TGTGCCAGCAGCGATGGGGCTGTCGGCAAAAACATTCAGTACTTC.

The chain carries TRBV6-2 or TRBV6-3 and TRBJ2-1; 8 nucleotides agree with TRBD2. This CDR3 is 17 amino acids long. The germline CDR1 and CDR2 sequences are MNHEY and SVGEGT. V shed 7 bases, J shed 1 base, and the junction held 12 bases outside the gene matches. As DNA, the CDR3 is TGTGCCAGCACCCCGGCGGGGGGCGGGAGGTCCTACAATGAGCAGTTCTTC. As protein: CASTPAGGGRSYNEQFF.

The chain carries TRBV19 and TRBJ1-1, with TRBD1 identical over 8 bases. This CDR3 has 16 residues. The germline CDR1 and CDR2 sequences are LNHDA and SQIVND (reference sequence). V trimming: 5 bases; J trimming: 1 base; junction bases outside the gene matches: 9. In nucleotides, the CDR3 is TGTGCCAGTAGTCCTGGGACAGGTGCAGGGAACACTGAAGCTTTCTTT. It specifies CASSPGTGAGNTEAFF.

This clone was observed a few times. V and J are TRBV14 and TRBJ2-7; 13 nucleotides match TRBD2. The germline V gene encodes CDR1 SGHDN and CDR2 FVKESK. The CDR3 is 16 residues long. Trimming cost V 4 bases and J 3 bases; bases outside gene matches: 6. The CDR3 DNA reads TGTGCCAGCAGCCCCATAGGGACTAGCGGGATCTACGAGCAGTACTTC. Residues: CASSPIGTSGIYEQYF.

The chain carries TRBV28 and TRBJ1-4; possible D gene TRBD1, 6 bases. The germline V and J ends were trimmed by 0 bases and 4 bases, with 9 bases remaining between them. CDR3 size: 15 residues. Germline CDR1 and CDR2: MDHEN and SYDVKM. The CDR3 sequence is CASSLWDSLNEKLFF. CDR3 DNA: TGTGCCAGCAGTTTATGGGACAGTCTTAATGAAAAACTGTTTTTT.

The rearrangement links TRBV18 to TRBJ2-7, with 9 bases fitting TRBD1. Germline CDR1 reads KGHSH; CDR2 reads LQKENI. The CDR3 is 15 amino acids. After removal of 5 bases from V and 4 bases from J, the junction contained 9 bases not matched to a gene. The CDR3 sequence is CASSSLDRGHYEQYF. CDR3 nucleotides: TGTGCCAGCTCATCCCTGGACAGGGGACATTACGAGCAGTACTTC.

The CDR3 is CASSLSTQRNTEAFF. CDR3 in DNA: TGTGCCAGCAGCTTATCAACCCAGCGGAACACTGAAGCTTTCTTT. The chain carries TRBV11-1 and TRBJ1-1; no reliable D call. The CDR3 extends over 15 amino acids. From germline, CDR1 is SGHAT and CDR2 FQDESV (reference sequence). V was clipped by 2 bases and J by 1 base, with 11 bases between them.

The V and J genes are TRBV14 and TRBJ1-1; no reliable D call. The germline V gene encodes CDR1 SGHDN and CDR2 FVKESK. CDR3 length: 14 residues. V lost 0 bases to trimming and J lost 5 bases, with 10 bases between them. The CDR3 region has the DNA TGTGCCAGCAGCCAAGAGGGGTGGAGGACTGAAGCTTTCTTT. It encodes CASSQEGWRTEAFF.

The gene calls are TRBV19 and TRBJ1-5; TRBD1 might be the D (6 bases). Germline assignment: CDR1 LNHDA and CDR2 SQIVND (reference sequence). This CDR3 region has 13 residues. V lost 5 bases, J lost 7 bases, and 12 bases lay in between. CDR3 in DNA: TGTGCCAGTAGTTACAGGGTAAACCAGCCCCAGCATTTT. Protein sequence: CASSYRVNQPQHF.

The CDR3 sequence is CASSLGQLLLSGANVLTF. The CDR3 DNA reads as TGTGCCAGCAGCTTGGGACAGTTACTGCTCTCTGGGGCCAACGTCCTGACTTTC. The gene calls are TRBV5-8 and TRBJ2-6, with D possibly being TRBD1 (5 bases). The CDR3 loop spans 18 amino acids. Per the germline V gene, CDR1 is SGHTS and CDR2 is YDEGEE. The germline V and J ends were trimmed by 0 bases and 0 bases, with 13 bases remaining between them. The full variable domain, with the rest looked up from reference TRBV5-8 and TRBJ2-6, is EAGVTQSPTHLIKTRGQQATLRCSPISGHTSVYWYQQALGLGLQFLLWYDEGEERNRGNFPPRFSGRQFPNYSSELNVNALELEDSALYLCASSLGQLLLSGANVLTFGAGSRLTVL.

The V and J genes are TRBV5-1 and TRBJ1-5, with 7 bases matching TRBD1. Trimming removed 3 bases from V and 2 bases from J; junction bases left unmatched: 2. Germline V gene lookup returns CDR1 SGHRS and CDR2 YFSETQ. This CDR3 spans 14 amino acids. This chain's CDR3 is CASSSGQGNQPQHF. The DNA for the CDR3 is TGCGCCAGCAGCTCCGGACAGGGCAATCAGCCCCAGCATTTT. The full variable domain, in which reference TRBV5-1 and TRBJ1-5 provide the parts outside the CDR3, is KAGVTQTPRYLIKTRGQQVTLSCSPISGHRSVSWYQQTPGQGLQFLFEYFSETQRNKGNFPGRFSGRQFSNSRSEMNVSTLELGDSALYLCASSSGQGNQPQHFGDGTRLSIL.

This clone was picked up one time. The junction differs from germline at one of its ends, possibly a read error. The CDR3 DNA reads as TGTGCCAGCAGTGAACCAGGACTAGCCAAACCCCGCTTC. This encodes CASSEPGLAKPRF. The chain is built from TRBV6-1 and TRBJ2-7; 8 nucleotides line up with TRBD2. Germline V CDR1 and CDR2: MNHNS, SASEGT. CDR3 length: 13 residues.

This sequence joins TRBV2 and TRBJ1-6; 7 positions agree with TRBD1. J gave up 7 bases and V 3 bases, and 6 bases lay outside the gene matches. The CDR3 loop spans 15 amino acids. Looked up from germline, CDR1 is SNHLY and CDR2 is FYNNEI. The CDR3 DNA reads as TGTGCCAGCAGTGATGACAGGGCGGGGAATTCACCCCTCCACTTT. This codes for CASSDDRAGNSPLHF.

The chain combines TRBV30 with TRBJ2-1; D call uncertain. Germline V gene data show CDR1 as GTSNPN and CDR2 as SVGIG (reference sequence). The CDR3 is 13 residues long. The V and J ends lost 5 bases and 0 bases respectively, with 8 bases between them. CDR3 amino acids: CAWSQNSYNEQFF. CDR3 nucleotides: TGTGCCTGGTCCCAAAACTCCTACAATGAGCAGTTCTTC.

This clone showed up just a few times. This sequence joins TRBV10-3 and TRBJ1-1, with a possible D match to TRBD1 (5 bases). The CDR3 is made up of 14 amino acids. In germline, CDR1 is ENHRY, CDR2 SYGVKD. Between the trimmed V and J ends, which lost 0 bases and 6 bases, there was a span of 11 bases. CDR3 coding DNA: TGTGCCATCAGTGAGTCTGGGGGGACTGCTGAAGCTTTCTTT. This sequence encodes CAISESGGTAEAFF.

Written as DNA, the CDR3 is TGCGCCAGCAGCCGAAGCGGGAGGGACACCGGGGAGCTGTTTTTT. This sequence encodes CASSRSGRDTGELFF. The gene calls are TRBV5-1 and TRBJ2-2; TRBD2 aligns across 10 bases. This CDR3 comprises 15 residues. The ends lost 4 bases at V and 3 bases at J; junction bases unmatched: 3. The germline V gene encodes CDR1 SGHRS and CDR2 YFSETQ. The variable domain in full, completed from reference TRBV5-1 and TRBJ2-2, reads KAGVTQTPRYLIKTRGQQVTLSCSPISGHRSVSWYQQTPGQGLQFLFEYFSETQRNKGNFPGRFSGRQFSNSRSEMNVSTLELGDSALYLCASSRSGRDTGELFFGEGSRLTVL.

This clone occurred a few times. The CDR3 DNA reads as TGTGCCAGCAGCGTACCACAGGGAGTTGGTGGCTACACCTTC. It translates to CASSVPQGVGGYTF. The chain is built from TRBV5-4 and TRBJ1-2, with D perhaps matching TRBD1 (6 bases). V lost 4 bases and J 7 bases, leaving 17 bases between the germline ends. The CDR3 is 14 amino acids. Germline V gene sequence: CDR1 SGHNT, CDR2 YYREEE (reference sequence).

V and J are TRBV9 and TRBJ2-2; possible D gene TRBD2, 6 bases. CDR3 size: 18 residues. V was cut by 4 bases and J by 5 bases, with 24 bases left in between. Germline lookup yields CDR1 SGDLS and CDR2 YYNGEE. The CDR3 DNA is TGTGCCAGCAGCTTAGGAATATTGCGGGGCCGGGAGACCGGGGAGCTGTTTTTT. Its translation is CASSLGILRGRETGELFF.

The genes are TRBV9 and TRBJ1-6, with TRBD1 matching over 10 bases. The V segment lost 3 bases and the J segment 6 bases; nucleotides outside the gene matches: 6. Germline assignment: CDR1 SGDLS and CDR2 YYNGEE. The CDR3 has 16 amino acids. CDR3 nucleotide sequence: TGTGCCAGCAGCGGCCGGGACAGGGGCGGTAATTCACCCCTCCACTTT. Translated, it gives CASSGRDRGGNSPLHF.